The 21 T cell receptor beta chains listed next were all sequenced from one sample in a study of blood T cell repertoires in COVID-19. The table came from immunoSEQ multiplex PCR; TCRdb's copy has only in-frame clones and leaves some out. Of 300,000 to 350,000 clones listed, over 75% are singletons. Sample: PBMCs or T cells enriched from blood (not recorded which). Source of these receptors: a man younger than 40 who had recovered from COVID-19.

The rearrangement links TRBV7-2 to TRBJ1-6, with D maybe TRBD1 (6 bases). Germline V CDR1 and CDR2: SGHTA, FQGNSA. This CDR3 is 15 amino acids long. The V and J ends lost 1 base and 9 bases respectively, with 13 bases between them. In nucleotides, the CDR3 is TGTGCCAGCAGCTTAGGGGGGGGGACACCTTCACCCCTCCACTTT. It encodes CASSLGGGTPSPLHF. The variable domain in full, completed from reference TRBV7-2 and TRBJ1-6, reads GAGVSQSPSNKVTEKGKDVELRCDPISGHTALYWYRQSLGQGLEFLIYFQGNSAPDKSGLPSDRFSAERTGGSVSTLTIQRTQQEDSAVYLCASSLGGGTPSPLHFGNGTRLTVT.

This chain joins TRBV5-1 and TRBJ2-7; D uncertain. The germline V and J ends were trimmed by 3 bases and 2 bases, with 12 bases remaining between them. The germline CDR1 and CDR2 sequences are SGHRS and YFSETQ. The CDR3 has 14 residues. The CDR3 DNA follows: TGCGCCAGCAGCTCCTCTTATACACCCTACGAGCAGTACTTC. It yields the protein CASSSSYTPYEQYF.

The V gene is TRBV24-1, the J gene TRBJ1-5; D gene ambiguous. The CDR3 loop spans 14 amino acids. Germline V lookup: CDR1 KGHDR, CDR2 SFDVKD. Deletions cut 4 bases from V and 4 bases from J, with 10 bases between. CDR3 amino acids: CATSDPSRNQPQHF. As DNA, the CDR3 is TGTGCCACCAGTGACCCTAGCAGGAATCAGCCCCAGCATTTT.

The chain employs TRBV6-5 and TRBJ1-1, with D perhaps matching TRBD1 (5 bases). Germline lookup yields CDR1 MNHEY and CDR2 SVGAGI. Trimming took off 10 bases at V and 1 base at J, with 10 bases between the two ends. The CDR3 is 12 residues long. CDR3 in DNA: TGTGCCACCCATACAGGGAACACTGAAGCTTTCTTT. This encodes CATHTGNTEAFF.

The chain links TRBV7-2 to TRBJ2-3, with 12 bases that match TRBD2. The CDR3 spans 15 residues. V lost 5 bases to trimming and J lost 5 bases; unmatched junction nucleotides: 5. Per the germline V gene, CDR1 is SGHTA and CDR2 is FQGNSA. The CDR3 sequence is CASSGGLAGLDTQYF. DNA for the CDR3: TGTGCCAGCAGCGGGGGACTAGCGGGCTTAGATACGCAGTATTTT.

The J gene is TRBJ1-4, the V gene TRBV19; the D is unclear. Trimming left V 5 bases short and J 8 bases short, with 18 bases between. The CDR3 runs 15 residues. Germline loops: CDR1 LNHDA, CDR2 SQIVND (reference sequence). In nucleotides, the CDR3 is TGTGCCAGTAGTTTAGTGTCGTCGGGGAGGGAAAAACTGTTTTTT. As protein: CASSLVSSGREKLFF. Using reference TRBV19 and TRBJ1-4 for the parts outside the CDR3, the full variable domain is DGGITQSPKYLFRKEGQNVTLSCEQNLNHDAMYWYRQDPGQGLRLIYYSQIVNDFQKGDIAEGYSVSREKKESFPLTVTSAQKNPTAFYLCASSLVSSGREKLFFGSGTQLSVL.

This chain joins TRBV7-2 and TRBJ1-1; D not certain. From germline, CDR1 is SGHTA and CDR2 FQGNSA. The V end lost 1 base, the J end lost 1 base, and 7 bases lay between the germline ends. The CDR3 has 14 amino acids. CDR3: CASSLVLRNTEAFF. CDR3 nucleotide sequence: TGTGCCAGCAGCTTAGTGTTGAGGAACACTGAAGCTTTCTTT.

The J gene is TRBJ2-5, the V gene TRBV9; 11 bases are a match to TRBD2. Germline CDR1 reads SGDLS; CDR2 reads YYNGEE. The CDR3 length is 14 residues. V was pared by 3 bases and J by 3 bases, with 1 base of the junction left unmatched. The chain's CDR3 is CASSGGLAEETQYF. DNA of the CDR3: TGTGCCAGCAGCGGGGGACTAGCGGAAGAGACCCAGTACTTC.

V usage is TRBV2 and J usage is TRBJ2-3; 9 positions match TRBD1. Germline V gene sequence: CDR1 SNHLY, CDR2 FYNNEI. After removal of 6 bases from V and 1 base from J, the junction contained 8 bases not matched to a gene. This CDR3 contains 16 residues. The CDR3 is CASRPGQGRGTDTQYF. In nucleotides, the CDR3 is TGTGCCAGCAGGCCGGGACAGGGCCGGGGCACAGATACGCAGTATTTT.

This chain connects TRBV29-1 to TRBJ1-1; D might be TRBD1 (5 bases). In germline, CDR1 is SQVTM, CDR2 ANQGSEA. V was clipped by 5 bases and J by 2 bases, with 6 bases between them. There are 11 residues in the CDR3. This CDR3 reads CSVRGNTEAFF. CDR3 DNA: TGCAGCGTTAGGGGAAACACTGAAGCTTTCTTT.

This clone was seen a handful of times. The gene calls are TRBV7-9 and TRBJ1-2, with D perhaps TRBD1 (5 bases). Germline lookup yields CDR1 SEHNR and CDR2 FQNEAQ (reference sequence). The CDR3 sequence is 13 residues long. The V and J ends lost 4 bases and 4 bases respectively, with 10 bases between them. The chain's CDR3 is CASSSTRAYGYTF. CDR3 DNA: TGTGCCAGCAGCTCCACCAGGGCCTATGGCTACACCTTC.

The rearrangement uses TRBV5-1 and TRBJ1-4; D perhaps matches TRBD1 (6 bases). The CDR3 is made up of 14 amino acids. Germline CDR1 reads SGHRS; CDR2 reads YFSETQ. V was shortened by 2 bases and J by 5 bases, with 10 bases between the two germline ends. CDR3 protein: CASSFQGPNEKLFF. CDR3 bases: TGCGCCAGCAGCTTTCAGGGGCCAAATGAAAAACTGTTTTTT.

To note about this clone: A junction end diverges from the germline sequence, so it may reflect a read error. The rearrangement joins TRBV14 to TRBJ2-7; 9 bases agree with TRBD2. The CDR3 extends over 13 amino acids. Germline CDR1 is SGHDN and CDR2 is FVKESK. CDR3 sequence reads: CASSQDSPASGAF. CDR3 coding DNA: TGTGCCAGCAGCCAAGATTCTCCGGCTAGCGGGGCGTTC.

This clone was observed a handful of times. The chain recombines TRBV5-1 with TRBJ2-7; D possibly corresponds to TRBD1 (6 bases). Per the germline V gene, CDR1 is SGHRS and CDR2 is YFSETQ. Trimming shortened V by 0 bases and J by 2 bases, and 18 bases separated the two germline ends. CDR3 size: 17 residues. The CDR3 DNA reads as TGCGCCAGCAGCTTGGCCGAAGATACAGGGCTTGCCTACGAGCAGTACTTC. It specifies CASSLAEDTGLAYEQYF.

The chain uses TRBV6-5 and TRBJ1-3, with TRBD1 as a possible D gene (5 bases). Trimming took 2 bases from V and 0 from J, leaving 11 bases between them. There are 16 residues in the CDR3. CDR1 is MNHEY, CDR2 SVGAGI, per germline. The CDR3 DNA is TGTGCCAGCAGTTACCGGGGGGGAGGCTCTGGAAACACCATATATTTT. Its translation is CASSYRGGGSGNTIYF.

The J gene is TRBJ1-1, the V gene TRBV4-1; 8 bases agree with TRBD1. The CDR3 is made up of 15 amino acids. The ends lost 5 bases at V and 1 base at J; junction bases unmatched: 6. In germline, CDR1 is MGHRA, CDR2 YSYEKL. As DNA, the CDR3 is TGCGCCAGCAGCTTTCCCGGGACAGGGAACACTGAAGCTTTCTTT. This translates into CASSFPGTGNTEAFF.

The V gene is TRBV3-1 (or the pseudogene TRBV3-2), the J gene TRBJ1-2; 7 nucleotides align to TRBD1. With 4 bases clipped from V and 8 bases from J, the junction kept 7 bases outside the gene matches. CDR1 LGHDT and CDR2 YNNKEL come from the germline V gene (reference sequence). The length of the CDR3 is 13 residues. In DNA form, the CDR3 reads TGTGCCAGCAGCCCAGGAGGGGGCAGCGGCTACACCTTC. Amino acid sequence: CASSPGGGSGYTF.

CDR3 region: CATSDARTETGELFF. CDR3 nucleotide sequence: TGTGCCACCAGTGACGCTCGGACTGAAACCGGGGAGCTGTTTTTT. This chain uses TRBV24-1 with TRBJ2-2; perhaps TRBD2 as D (5 bases). Trimming shortened V by 4 bases and J by 5 bases, and 13 bases separated the two germline ends. Germline V gene lookup returns CDR1 KGHDR and CDR2 SFDVKD. The CDR3 runs 15 residues.

The chain has TRBV7-6 and TRBJ2-1; 7 bases align to TRBD1. The junction had 10 bases not matched to a gene; V was cut back by 6 bases and J by 5 bases. Germline lookup yields CDR1 SGHVS and CDR2 FNYEAQ. This CDR3 region has 15 residues. The CDR3: CASSYNRGLNNEQFF. The CDR3 region has the DNA TGTGCCAGCAGTTACAACAGGGGTCTGAACAATGAGCAGTTCTTC.

The chain joins TRBV5-1 to TRBJ2-1, with TRBD1 identical over 8 bases. V dropped 3 bases and J dropped 1; count of bases not matched to a gene: 6. The CDR3 runs 16 residues. Looked up from germline, CDR1 is SGHRS and CDR2 is YFSETQ. CDR3 in DNA: TGCGCCAGCAGCTCAGGGGGCGGCAGGTCCTACAATGAGCAGTTCTTC. The encoded protein is CASSSGGGRSYNEQFF.

V usage is TRBV24-1 and J usage is TRBJ2-1; the D is unclear. The CDR3 has 13 residues. Trimming left V 2 bases short and J 3 bases short, with 4 bases between. Per germline, CDR1 KGHDR and CDR2 SFDVKD. The CDR3 DNA is TGTGCCACCAGTGATTCGGGCTACAATGAGCAGTTCTTC. This sequence encodes CATSDSGYNEQFF.